The entry below gives a single T cell receptor beta chain sequence along with its context. Sequencing used immunoSEQ multiplex PCR; TCRdb keeps in-frame clones, though not all of them. The sample has about 9,500 clones; roughly two thirds are singletons. The source of the sample is a study of tissue T cells after allogeneic stem cell transplantation. This CDR3 contains 17 residues. Germline lookup yields CDR1 ENHRY and CDR2 SYGVKD. Trimming left V 7 bases short and J 0 bases short, with 21 bases between. Non-transplant comparator patients with other cancers had at least five gastrointestinal samples and no known gastrointestinal disease.

This receptor was taken from a woman aged 18-49 years with breast cancer. The sequencing used tissue from the ileum, collected at autopsy. This chain links TRBV10-3 with TRBJ1-2; D is possibly TRBD1 (6 bases). As DNA, the CDR3 is TGTGCCATCACTCCCTCCCAGGGGTTCATGCCTAACTATGGCTACACCTTC. Its translation: CAITPSQGFMPNYGYTF.